A single sample gave rise to the 20 T cell receptor beta chains below, sequenced in a study of vaccination and CD4 T cells after COVID-19. The antigens these receptors bind are not known. Stated treatment: roughly 10-day PBMC culture with coronavirus spike peptide pools or control peptides (ViraFEST assay). Once obtained from cultured CD4+ T cells, the DNA was sequenced using the Oncomine TCR Beta short-read assay. TCRdb re-called the PCR reads with MiXCR, one entry per CDR3 protein. The data show some 13,000 distinct CDR3 sequences, roughly 40% seen once. Sequenced: CD4+ T cells from blood, cultured in vitro. The receptors were sampled from a human donor who had recovered from COVID-19.

The chain has TRBV19 and TRBJ1-3; D is uncertain. The CDR3 contains 16 residues. Trimming took 3 bases from V and 1 from J, leaving 13 bases between them. Germline CDR1 is LNHDA and CDR2 is SQIVND (reference sequence). CDR3 protein: CASSISTPYSGNTIYF. CDR3 nucleotides: TGTGCCAGTAGTATCTCGACACCATATTCTGGAAACACCATATATTTT. Complete variable domain (other parts from reference TRBV19 and TRBJ1-3): DGGITQSPKYLFRKEGQNVTLSCEQNLNHDAMYWYRQDPGQGLRLIYYSQIVNDFQKGDIAEGYSVSREKKESFPLTVTSAQKNPTAFYLCASSISTPYSGNTIYFGEGSWLTVV.

The rearrangement links TRBV12-3 or TRBV12-4 to TRBJ2-2; no reliable D call. The CDR3 consists of 15 residues. V shed 5 bases and J shed 6 bases, with 16 bases lying between them. The CDR3 nucleotides are TGTGCCAGCAGTCGGAGCTTAAATCGGGCCGGGGAGCTGTTTTTT. Its protein is CASSRSLNRAGELFF.

The gene calls are TRBV10-3 and TRBJ1-2, with D possibly being TRBD1 (6 bases). CDR3 length: 16 amino acids. CDR1 ENHRY and CDR2 SYGVKD come from the germline V gene. V was cut by 0 bases and J by 0 bases, with 11 bases left in between. The CDR3 DNA is TGTGCCATCAGTGAGTCACTAGGACAGACTAACTATGGCTACACCTTC. This encodes CAISESLGQTNYGYTF.

For this clonotype: The CDR3 carries no conserved terminal phenylalanine or tryptophan, so it likely arises from a read error. This sequence joins TRBV11-2 and TRBJ2-4; a weak D match, TRBD2 (6 bases). CDR1 and CDR2 (germline): SGHAT, FQNNGV. The CDR3 is 17 residues long. V was trimmed by 4 bases and J by 0 bases, leaving 16 bases between them. The CDR3 sequence is CASSYPWGTLAKNIQYL. The DNA for the CDR3 is TGTGCCAGCAGCTATCCTTGGGGGACTCTAGCCAAAAACATTCAGTACCTC.

The chain is built from TRBV5-1 and TRBJ2-3; D is possibly TRBD2 (7 bases). There are 12 residues in the CDR3. V lost 7 bases and J 5 bases, leaving 11 bases between the germline ends. Per germline, CDR1 SGHRS and CDR2 YFSETQ. The CDR3 loop reads CASAGAGDTQYF. CDR3 DNA: TGCGCCAGCGCGGGGGCGGGAGATACGCAGTATTTT.

The gene calls are TRBV1 and TRBJ2-7; the table gives TRBD1 as D, unverified against the DNA. TRBV1 constitutes a pseudogene. The CDR3 totals 14 residues. The CDR3 DNA reads as TGCACCAGCACCCCCTGTCAGGGAATCTACGAGCAGTACTTC. Encoded protein: CTSTPCQGIYEQYF.

This clonotype was detected a few times. V and J are TRBV7-2 and TRBJ1-6; D remains unclear. The CDR3 covers 15 residues. Germline loops: CDR1 SGHTA, CDR2 FQGNSA. Trimming stripped 0 bases from V and 7 bases from J, with 10 bases between. CDR3 in DNA: TGTGCCAGCAGCTTAGCGTCTGGGGTAAATTCACCCCTCCACTTT. Its translation: CASSLASGVNSPLHF. The variable domain in full, completed from reference TRBV7-2 and TRBJ1-6, reads GAGVSQSPSNKVTEKGKDVELRCDPISGHTALYWYRQSLGQGLEFLIYFQGNSAPDKSGLPSDRFSAERTGGSVSTLTIQRTQQEDSAVYLCASSLASGVNSPLHFGNGTRLTVT.

Only a few counts were recorded for this clonotype. DNA for the CDR3: TGTGCCAGCAGTCCAGGACAGGGGAATGGCTACACCTTC. It is translated as CASSPGQGNGYTF. The V gene is TRBV12-3 or TRBV12-4, the J gene TRBJ1-2, with 9 bases matching TRBD1. V was clipped by 5 bases and J by 6 bases; unmatched bases: 4. The CDR3 loop spans 13 amino acids.

V usage is TRBV4-1 and J usage is TRBJ2-3, with D unclear. V was shortened by 2 bases and J by 0 bases, with 6 bases between the two germline ends. The CDR3 runs 14 residues. Germline CDR1 is MGHRA and CDR2 is YSYEKL. CDR3 loop: CASSQPGSTDTQYF. In nucleotides, the CDR3 is TGCGCCAGCAGCCAACCCGGTAGCACAGATACGCAGTATTTT.

The chain recombines TRBV20-1 with TRBJ2-2, with D tentatively TRBD2 (6 bases). Per the germline V gene, CDR1 is DFQATT and CDR2 is SNEGSKA (reference sequence). The CDR3 runs to 13 residues. The V and J ends lost 5 bases and 3 bases respectively, with 10 bases between them. In DNA, the CDR3 is TGCAGTGCTCCGAGGAGGGACACCGGGGAGCTGTTTTTT. Protein sequence: CSAPRRDTGELFF.

The chain links TRBV10-3 to TRBJ1-5; no reliable D call. Germline V CDR1 and CDR2: ENHRY, SYGVKD. This CDR3 region has 13 residues. Trimming removed 8 bases at V and 5 bases at J, with 13 bases between. The CDR3 here is CAIGRADYQPQHF. CDR3 in DNA: TGTGCCATCGGACGGGCAGATTATCAGCCCCAGCATTTT.

The V and J genes are TRBV7-2 and TRBJ2-2; D may be TRBD2 (6 bases). The V gene lost 4 bases and the J gene lost 3 bases, with 21 bases spanning the gap. This CDR3 is built from 18 residues. CDR1 and CDR2 from the germline V gene are SGHTA and FQGNSA. This CDR3 reads CASSSSFPRGVYTGELFF. The CDR3 bases are TGTGCCAGCAGCTCCTCTTTTCCCCGCGGGGTCTACACCGGGGAGCTGTTTTTT.

This chain uses TRBV30 with TRBJ2-5; D uncertain. CDR1 and CDR2 from the germline V gene are GTSNPN and SVGIG (reference sequence). V lost 4 bases and J 3 bases, leaving 6 bases between the germline ends. The CDR3 covers 11 residues. The CDR3 loop is CAWTTKETQYF. CDR3 DNA sequence: TGTGCCTGGACCACTAAAGAGACCCAGTACTTC.

Only one count was recorded for this clonotype. The chain employs TRBV30 and TRBJ2-7; 11 bases align to TRBD1. V lost 8 bases and J lost 2; bases outside the gene matches: 2. Germline-derived CDR1 and CDR2 are GTSNPN and SVGIG (reference sequence). The CDR3 length is 12 residues. CDR3 region: CAGGQGAYEQYF. In DNA, the CDR3 is TGTGCCGGGGGACAGGGGGCCTACGAGCAGTACTTC.

This clonotype was counted only a few times. The rearrangement links TRBV30 to TRBJ2-5; TRBD2 matches at 8 bases. Germline V gives CDR1 GTSNPN, CDR2 SVGIG (reference sequence). The CDR3 runs to 15 residues. V shed 0 bases, J shed 5 bases, and the junction held 8 bases outside the gene matches. The CDR3 region is CAWSVRGGGWETQYF. In DNA, the CDR3 is TGTGCCTGGAGTGTACGGGGGGGAGGTTGGGAGACCCAGTACTTC. Using reference TRBV30 and TRBJ2-5 for the parts outside the CDR3, the full variable domain is SQTIHQWPATLVQPVGSPLSLECTVEGTSNPNLYWYRQAAGRGLQLLFYSVGIGQISSEVPQNLSASRPQDRQFILSSKKLLLSDSGFYLCAWSVRGGGWETQYFGPGTRLLVL.

The chain recombines TRBV30 with TRBJ1-2; D might be TRBD1 (5 bases). CDR3 size: 13 residues. Per the germline V gene, CDR1 is GTSNPN and CDR2 is SVGIG (reference sequence). V was shortened by 3 bases and J by 8 bases, with 16 bases between the two germline ends. CDR3 sequence: CAWRRGGGGGYTF. Written as DNA, the CDR3 is TGTGCCTGGAGGCGCGGGGGAGGTGGCGGCTACACCTTC.

CDR3 in amino acids: CASSQVVISNTEAFF. For the CDR3, the DNA is TGCGCCAGCAGCCAGGTTGTGATATCGAACACTGAAGCTTTCTTT. The chain employs TRBV4-1 and TRBJ1-1, with D unclear. CDR1 is MGHRA, CDR2 YSYEKL, per germline. Trimming shortened V by 3 bases and J by 1 base, and 12 bases separated the two germline ends. The length of the CDR3 is 15 residues.

This clonotype was recorded a few times. The chain combines TRBV12-3 or TRBV12-4 with TRBJ1-6; the D gene is possibly TRBD1 (5 bases). Between the trimmed V and J ends, which lost 3 bases and 2 bases, there was a span of 11 bases. The CDR3 sequence is 16 residues long. The CDR3, as DNA: TGTGCCAGCAGTTTTCAGCAGACAGCCTATAATTCACCCCTCCACTTT. It is translated as CASSFQQTAYNSPLHF.

This clonotype turned up a few times. In nucleotides, the CDR3 is TGTGCCAGCAGATCTCTTCAGAGACAGTCAAACTATGGCTACACCTTC. It yields the protein CASRSLQRQSNYGYTF. The rearrangement joins TRBV12-3 or TRBV12-4 to TRBJ1-2, with D possibly TRBD1 on 5 matching bases. The CDR3 is made up of 16 amino acids. With 6 bases removed from V and 2 bases from J, the gap between germline ends came to 19 bases.

The chain employs TRBV20-1 and TRBJ1-6, with 8 nucleotides matching TRBD1. The CDR3 is made up of 14 amino acids. With 3 bases clipped from V and 7 bases from J, the junction kept 5 bases outside the gene matches. CDR1 DFQATT and CDR2 SNEGSKA come from the germline V gene (reference sequence). The DNA of the CDR3 is TGCAGTGCTAGCACAGGGGGGATAAATTCACCCCTCCACTTT. It encodes CSASTGGINSPLHF.